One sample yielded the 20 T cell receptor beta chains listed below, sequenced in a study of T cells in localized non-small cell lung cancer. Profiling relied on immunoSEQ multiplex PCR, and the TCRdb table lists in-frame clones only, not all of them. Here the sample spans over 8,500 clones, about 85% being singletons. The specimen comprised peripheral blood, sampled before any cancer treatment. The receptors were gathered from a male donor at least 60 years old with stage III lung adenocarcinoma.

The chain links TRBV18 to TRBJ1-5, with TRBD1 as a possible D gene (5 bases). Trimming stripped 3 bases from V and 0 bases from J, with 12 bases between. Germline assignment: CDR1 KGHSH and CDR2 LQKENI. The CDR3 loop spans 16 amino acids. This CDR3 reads CASSPRGGYSNQPQHF. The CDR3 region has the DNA TGTGCCAGCTCACCGAGGGGCGGATATAGCAATCAGCCCCAGCATTTT.

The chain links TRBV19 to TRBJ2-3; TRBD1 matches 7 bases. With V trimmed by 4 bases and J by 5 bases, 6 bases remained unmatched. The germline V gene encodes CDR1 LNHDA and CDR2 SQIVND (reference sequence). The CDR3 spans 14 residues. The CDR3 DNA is TGTGCCAGTAGTAACCCCTCAGGGGGAGATACGCAGTATTTT. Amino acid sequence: CASSNPSGGDTQYF.

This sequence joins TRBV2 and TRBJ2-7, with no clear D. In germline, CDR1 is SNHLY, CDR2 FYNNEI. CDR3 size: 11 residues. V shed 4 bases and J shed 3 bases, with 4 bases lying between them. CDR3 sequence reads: CASSGLYEQYF. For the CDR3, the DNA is TGTGCCAGCAGTGGGCTCTACGAGCAGTACTTC.

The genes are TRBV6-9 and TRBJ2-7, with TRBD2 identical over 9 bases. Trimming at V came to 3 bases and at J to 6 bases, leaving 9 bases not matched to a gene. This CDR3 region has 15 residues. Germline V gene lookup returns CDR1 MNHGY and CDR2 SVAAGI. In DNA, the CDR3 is TGTGCCAGCAGTTACCTCGGCGGGGGGGCTGCCGAGCAGTACTTC. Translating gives CASSYLGGGAAEQYF.

CDR3 loop: CASSTSPRTEAFF. The CDR3 nucleotides read TGTGCCAGCAGCACTTCACCTCGGACTGAAGCTTTCTTT. This chain uses TRBV14 with TRBJ1-1; D remains ambiguous. V lost 5 bases and J lost 5, with 12 bases in between. The germline V gene encodes CDR1 SGHDN and CDR2 FVKESK. The length of the CDR3 is 13 residues.

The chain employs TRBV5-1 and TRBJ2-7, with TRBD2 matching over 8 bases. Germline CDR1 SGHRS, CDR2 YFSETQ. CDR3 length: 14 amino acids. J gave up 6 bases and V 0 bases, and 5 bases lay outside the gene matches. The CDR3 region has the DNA TGCGCCAGCAGCTTGGGGACGGGGGGGACCGAGCAGTACTTC. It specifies CASSLGTGGTEQYF.

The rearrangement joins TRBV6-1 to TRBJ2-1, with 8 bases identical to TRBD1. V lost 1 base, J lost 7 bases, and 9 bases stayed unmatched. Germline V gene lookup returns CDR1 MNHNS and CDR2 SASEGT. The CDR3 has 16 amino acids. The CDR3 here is CASSEVRTGGMNEQFF. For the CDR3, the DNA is TGTGCCAGCAGTGAAGTACGTACAGGGGGAATGAATGAGCAGTTCTTC.

The CDR3 here is CASSAERALQETQYF. The DNA of the CDR3 is TGTGCCAGCAGTGCTGAAAGGGCTCTCCAAGAGACCCAGTACTTC. The chain has TRBV2 and TRBJ2-5; D is unclear. This CDR3 region has 15 residues. V was trimmed by 4 bases and J by 1 base, leaving 13 bases between them. Germline CDR1 and CDR2: SNHLY and FYNNEI.

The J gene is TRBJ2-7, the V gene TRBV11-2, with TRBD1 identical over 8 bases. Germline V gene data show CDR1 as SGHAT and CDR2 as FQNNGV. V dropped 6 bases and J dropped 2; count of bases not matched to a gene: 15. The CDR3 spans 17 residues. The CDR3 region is CASSTLSGGVRTYEQYF. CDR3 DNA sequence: TGTGCCAGCAGTACACTGTCAGGGGGCGTGAGAACCTACGAGCAGTACTTC.

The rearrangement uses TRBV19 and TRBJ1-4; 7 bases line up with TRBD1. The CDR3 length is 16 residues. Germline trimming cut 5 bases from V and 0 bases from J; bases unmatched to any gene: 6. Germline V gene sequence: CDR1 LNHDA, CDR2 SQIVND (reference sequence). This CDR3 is CASSVDRLATNEKLFF. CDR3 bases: TGTGCCAGTAGTGTGGACAGGTTAGCAACTAATGAAAAACTGTTTTTT.

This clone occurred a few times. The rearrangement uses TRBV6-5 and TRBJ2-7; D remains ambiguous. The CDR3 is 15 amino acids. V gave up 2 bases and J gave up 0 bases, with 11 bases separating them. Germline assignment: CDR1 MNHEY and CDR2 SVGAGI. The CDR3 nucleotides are TGTGCCAGCAGTTACAATGGCGGCCTCTCCTACGAGCAGTACTTC. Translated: CASSYNGGLSYEQYF.

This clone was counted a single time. CDR3 bases: TGCGCCAGCAGCTCGTCTCCGGGACTCCTGAGGACCGGGGAGCTGTTTTTT. The encoded protein is CASSSSPGLLRTGELFF. V usage is TRBV5-1 and J usage is TRBJ2-2; possibly TRBD2 for D (6 bases). The CDR3 loop spans 17 amino acids. V was cut by 3 bases and J by 5 bases, with 20 bases left in between. Germline V CDR1 and CDR2: SGHRS, YFSETQ.

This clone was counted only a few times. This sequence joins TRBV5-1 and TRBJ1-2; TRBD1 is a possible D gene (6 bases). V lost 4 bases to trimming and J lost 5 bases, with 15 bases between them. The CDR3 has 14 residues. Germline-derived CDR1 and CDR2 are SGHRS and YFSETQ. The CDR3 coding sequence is TGCGCCAGCAGCAAGGTACAGGGAGATTATGGCTACACCTTC. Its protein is CASSKVQGDYGYTF.

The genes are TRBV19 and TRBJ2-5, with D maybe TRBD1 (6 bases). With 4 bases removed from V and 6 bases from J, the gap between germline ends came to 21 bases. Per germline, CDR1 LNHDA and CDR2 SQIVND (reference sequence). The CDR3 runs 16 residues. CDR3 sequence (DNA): TGTGCCAGTAGTAAGACCGGGACATGGGCCGGGAAGACCCAGTACTTC. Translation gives CASSKTGTWAGKTQYF.

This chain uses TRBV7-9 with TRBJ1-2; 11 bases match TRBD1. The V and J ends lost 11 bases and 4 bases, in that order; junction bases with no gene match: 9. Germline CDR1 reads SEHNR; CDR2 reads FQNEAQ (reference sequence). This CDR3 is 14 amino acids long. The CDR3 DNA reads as TGTGCCGGAAGGGGACAGGGGGAAGGCTATGGCTACACCTTC. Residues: CAGRGQGEGYGYTF. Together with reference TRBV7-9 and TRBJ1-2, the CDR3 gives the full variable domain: DTGVSQNPRHKITKRGQNVTFRCDPISEHNRLYWYRQTLGQGPEFLTYFQNEAQLEKSRLLSDRFSAERPKGSFSTLEIQRTEQGDSAMYLCAGRGQGEGYGYTFGSGTRLTVV.

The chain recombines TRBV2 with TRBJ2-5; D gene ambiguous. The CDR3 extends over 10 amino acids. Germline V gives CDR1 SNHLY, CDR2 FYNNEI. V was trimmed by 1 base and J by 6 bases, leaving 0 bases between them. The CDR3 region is CASSEETQYF. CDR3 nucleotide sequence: TGTGCCAGCAGTGAAGAGACCCAGTACTTC.

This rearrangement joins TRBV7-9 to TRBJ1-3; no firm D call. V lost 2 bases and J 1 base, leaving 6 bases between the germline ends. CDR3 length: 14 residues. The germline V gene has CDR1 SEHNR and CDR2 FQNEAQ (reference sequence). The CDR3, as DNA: TGTGCCAGCAGCTTAATCGTGTCTGGAAACACCATATATTTT. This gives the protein CASSLIVSGNTIYF. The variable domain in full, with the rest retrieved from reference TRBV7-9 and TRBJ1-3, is DTGVSQNPRHKITKRGQNVTFRCDPISEHNRLYWYRQTLGQGPEFLTYFQNEAQLEKSRLLSDRFSAERPKGSFSTLEIQRTEQGDSAMYLCASSLIVSGNTIYFGEGSWLTVV.

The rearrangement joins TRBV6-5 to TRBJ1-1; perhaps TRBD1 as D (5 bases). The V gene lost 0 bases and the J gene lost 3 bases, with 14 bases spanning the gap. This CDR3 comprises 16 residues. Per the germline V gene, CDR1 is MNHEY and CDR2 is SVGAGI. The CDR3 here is CASSYSAGAEDTEAFF. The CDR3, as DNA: TGTGCCAGCAGTTACTCGGCCGGGGCGGAGGACACTGAAGCTTTCTTT.

The CDR3 nucleotides read TGCGGTTGGGGGCGGGAGACCCAGTACTTC. Protein product: CGWGRETQYF. The chain uses TRBV20-1 and TRBJ2-5; a weak D match, TRBD1 (6 bases). This CDR3 has 10 residues. Per the germline V gene, CDR1 is DFQATT and CDR2 is SNEGSKA (reference sequence).

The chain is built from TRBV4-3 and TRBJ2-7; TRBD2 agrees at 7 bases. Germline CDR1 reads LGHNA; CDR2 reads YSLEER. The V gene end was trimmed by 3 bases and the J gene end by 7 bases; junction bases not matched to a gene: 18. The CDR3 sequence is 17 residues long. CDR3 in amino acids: CASSQGPQRGVLYEQYF. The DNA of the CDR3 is TGCGCCAGCAGCCAGGGACCACAGCGGGGCGTTCTGTATGAGCAGTACTTC.